A single sample is the source of the 16 T cell receptor beta chains below, sequenced in a study of T cell changes during pregnancy in multiple sclerosis. Clones were read by immunoSEQ multiplex PCR, and TCRdb kept only the in-frame ones, dropping some. This sample yields about 45,000 clones, of which 80% to 95% are seen a single time; 2.9% belongs to the top ten. Material: CD8+ T cells from peripheral blood mononuclear cells, obtained in the second trimester of pregnancy. All receptors derive from a female donor with multiple sclerosis, enrolled in a pregnancy study.

The chain combines TRBV29-1 with TRBJ2-5; 8 bases are shared with TRBD2. Germline trimming cut 6 bases from V and 2 bases from J; bases unmatched to any gene: 11. The germline V gene has CDR1 SQVTM and CDR2 ANQGSEA. CDR3 length: 15 residues. CDR3 sequence (DNA): TGCAGCGTCGACGGACTAGCCAAGACACAAGAGACCCAGTACTTC. Encoded protein: CSVDGLAKTQETQYF.

The V call is TRBV6-5, the J call TRBJ2-3, with 12 bases fitting TRBD2. Trimming took 4 bases from V and 1 from J; bases not matched to a gene: 0. The CDR3 runs to 15 residues. CDR1 is MNHEY and CDR2 is SVGAGI in the germline V gene. This chain's CDR3 is CASSWTSGGTDTQYF. In DNA form, the CDR3 reads TGTGCCAGCAGTTGGACTAGCGGGGGCACAGATACGCAGTATTTT.

This sequence joins TRBV27 and TRBJ2-1, with D uncertain. This CDR3 region has 15 residues. Trimming cost V 5 bases and J 5 bases, with 16 bases left between them. Germline-derived CDR1 and CDR2 are MNHEY and SMNVEV (reference sequence). The DNA for the CDR3 is TGTGCCAGCAGTCTCCTGCAGGAACTTCACAATGAGCAGTTCTTC. Residues: CASSLLQELHNEQFF.

This chain joins TRBV4-1 and TRBJ1-4, with unresolved D. The germline V gene encodes CDR1 MGHRA and CDR2 YSYEKL. This CDR3 has 16 amino acids. Trimming took off 3 bases at V and 3 bases at J, with 14 bases between the two ends. The CDR3 spells CASSQILSRANEKLFF. The CDR3 DNA sequence: TGCGCCAGCAGCCAGATCCTTTCGCGGGCTAATGAAAAACTGTTTTTT.

A single count supports this clone. The V gene is TRBV27, the J gene TRBJ2-1, with D tentatively TRBD1 (6 bases). CDR3 size: 16 residues. The V gene lost 4 bases and the J gene lost 6 bases, with 19 bases spanning the gap. The V gene's germline CDR1 is MNHEY and CDR2 SMNVEV (reference sequence). CDR3 sequence reads: CASSSGTGTVLNEQFF. DNA for the CDR3: TGTGCCAGCAGTTCTGGTACAGGGACGGTTCTCAATGAGCAGTTCTTC.

The chain joins TRBV7-2 to TRBJ2-1; tentatively, D is TRBD1 (6 bases). The V end was cut by 3 bases, the J end by 4 bases, with 10 bases between. Looked up from germline, CDR1 is SGHTA and CDR2 is FQGNSA. CDR3 length: 14 residues. CDR3 in amino acids: CASSFTGKYNEQFF. DNA of the CDR3: TGTGCCAGCAGCTTTACAGGGAAATACAATGAGCAGTTCTTC.

This chain connects TRBV4-3 to TRBJ2-7, with 9 bases matching TRBD2. The V and J ends lost 1 base and 5 bases, in that order; junction bases with no gene match: 9. Germline V lookup: CDR1 LGHNA, CDR2 YSLEER. The CDR3 is 16 residues long. The CDR3 here is CASSQAVAGGQNEQYF. In nucleotides, the CDR3 is TGCGCCAGCAGCCAAGCAGTGGCGGGGGGGCAGAACGAGCAGTACTTC.

The chain employs TRBV6-1 and TRBJ2-3; tentative D call: TRBD1 (5 bases). This CDR3 has 17 residues. The V end was cut by 3 bases, the J end by 2 bases, with 18 bases between. Germline V gene sequence: CDR1 MNHNS, CDR2 SASEGT. Here the CDR3 reads CASSEAAITGPTDTQYF. The CDR3 coding sequence is TGTGCCAGCAGTGAGGCGGCAATCACAGGACCCACAGATACGCAGTATTTT.

This chain joins TRBV19 and TRBJ1-5; no reliable D call. CDR3 length: 15 amino acids. V lost 3 bases and J lost 0, with 9 bases in between. Germline V gene lookup returns CDR1 LNHDA and CDR2 SQIVND (reference sequence). The CDR3 region has the DNA TGTGCCAGTAGTATCCGAGGGTATAGCAATCAGCCCCAGCATTTT. As protein: CASSIRGYSNQPQHF.

The CDR3 is CASSPDRGTQETQYF. The CDR3 DNA reads TGTGCCAGCAGCCCGGACAGGGGGACACAAGAGACCCAGTACTTC. The rearrangement joins TRBV11-1 to TRBJ2-5; 10 bases align to TRBD1. V shed 5 bases and J 2 bases; nucleotides not matched to a gene: 5. The V gene's germline CDR1 is SGHAT and CDR2 FQDESV (reference sequence). This CDR3 has 15 residues.

The chain recombines TRBV7-9 with TRBJ1-2; D is possibly TRBD1 (5 bases). V was cut by 0 bases and J by 8 bases, with 13 bases left in between. The CDR3 covers 14 residues. CDR1 SEHNR and CDR2 FQNEAQ come from the germline V gene (reference sequence). This CDR3 is CASSLAAGPPGYTF. The CDR3 coding sequence is TGTGCCAGCAGCTTAGCGGCGGGACCCCCGGGCTACACCTTC.

The chain joins TRBV6-5 to TRBJ2-7; TRBD1 matches 11 bases. The CDR3 is 14 residues long. Per the germline V gene, CDR1 is MNHEY and CDR2 is SVGAGI. Unmatched junction bases numbered 6, after V lost 7 bases and J lost 4 bases. The chain's CDR3 is CASIPGTGGYEQYF. CDR3 bases: TGTGCCAGCATCCCCGGGACAGGGGGTTACGAGCAGTACTTC.

The chain has TRBV9 and TRBJ2-3; D might be TRBD2 (7 bases). The CDR3 has 15 residues. Between the trimmed V and J ends, which lost 3 bases and 1 base, there was a span of 12 bases. The germline gives CDR1 SGDLS, CDR2 YYNGEE. The CDR3 DNA reads TGTGCCAGCAGCGGGGGGGGGCTGGGCACAGATACGCAGTATTTT. Translated: CASSGGGLGTDTQYF.

The chain joins TRBV9 to TRBJ1-2; D possibly corresponds to TRBD1 (5 bases). Germline V gene sequence: CDR1 SGDLS, CDR2 YYNGEE. The CDR3 covers 15 residues. V was cut by 3 bases and J by 3 bases, with 15 bases left in between. The CDR3 region is CASSGTDPRDYGYTF. CDR3 bases: TGTGCCAGCAGCGGGACGGACCCCAGGGACTATGGCTACACCTTC.

The genes are TRBV2 and TRBJ1-2; 7 bases agree with TRBD1. The CDR3 covers 15 residues. Germline V CDR1 and CDR2: SNHLY, FYNNEI. Trimming at V came to 4 bases and at J to 6 bases, leaving 11 bases not matched to a gene. CDR3 sequence: CASSVAGTEMDGYTF. The CDR3 DNA is TGTGCCAGCAGTGTGGCCGGGACAGAAATGGATGGCTACACCTTC.

This chain connects TRBV4-2 to TRBJ2-5, with a tentative D call TRBD1 (6 bases). The V gene's germline CDR1 is LGHNA and CDR2 YNFKEQ. This CDR3 comprises 13 residues. Trimming pared 4 bases from V and 3 bases from J, leaving 9 bases between. CDR3 sequence (DNA): TGTGCCAGCAGCCCCGCAGGGGAAGAGACCCAGTACTTC. It encodes CASSPAGEETQYF.